This T cell receptor (beta chain) was captured in a study of cytomegalovirus exposure and HLA in healthy donors. With 60 Vbeta and 13 Jbeta primers, the PCR was carried out. The table came from immunoSEQ multiplex PCR; TCRdb's copy has only in-frame clones and leaves some out. The sample includes around 110,000 clones, around 85% of them seen just once. CDR3 length: 14 residues. V was shortened by 0 bases and J by 8 bases, with 11 bases between the two germline ends. Germline assignment: CDR1 MNHEY and CDR2 SVGAGI. The receptor was derived from a young man in good health and CMV-seronegative. V is TRBV6-5 and J is TRBJ2-1; perhaps TRBD2 as D (6 bases). Input material: PBMCs. The CDR3 sequence is CASSYSGGRHEQFF. The CDR3 DNA reads as TGTGCCAGCAGTTACTCTGGGGGGAGGCATGAGCAGTTCTTC.